This TCR beta chain came from a study of tumor-infiltrating lymphocytes in primary liver carcinoma (dated by TCRdb to about 2017). For the wider study: Between late 2015 and March 2016, roughly five patients in China with histopathologically diagnosed primary liver carcinoma had their tumors surgically resected. Each sample produced about 3.5 to 8 million productive TCRbeta reads, and read depth showed no significant difference between tissue types. Hepatocellular carcinoma (four) or combined HCC and intrahepatic cholangiocarcinoma (one) was present in the five patients, who were three men and two women aged 30 to 69 years. The tumors of the five patients were staged as T1-T3 N0M0, with maximum diameters ranging from roughly 4 to 10 cm. A total of 35 specimens from 5 patients went through TCRbeta repertoire sequencing, namely 25 tumor regions, 5 adjacent noncancerous liver tissues and 5 peripheral blood samples. Technical replicate repertoires showed high reproducibility, with mean shared-clone rates roughly 0.88 and correlation coefficients above 0.98. Across five regions of each liver tumor, along with adjacent normal tissue and blood, the study brought together TCRbeta repertoire sequencing, expression microarrays and whole-exome sequencing. Here is what the overall study found, with its caveats: A significantly larger repertoire fraction was made up by the top 250 clones in tumors than in blood (p = 0.039). Comparison of CD4+ and CD8+ T cell repertoires was precluded by the use of bulk unsorted samples. Only the TCR beta chain was sequenced, so true repertoire diversity is likely underestimated because unpaired alpha chains were not captured. With just a few patients in the study, the authors point out that the findings should be validated in a larger study. Repertoire overlap was higher between tumor regions (mean about 35%) than tumor-adjacent (approximately 17%) or tumor-blood (roughly 14%) pairs, consistent with antigen-driven expansion.

The CDR3 runs 13 amino acids, cysteine and phenylalanine included. The kept DNA is CDR3 alone, 39 bases in frame from the first base. After removal of 6 bases from V and 7 bases from J, the junction retains 6 bases not matched to a gene. Taken from the germline V gene, the CDR1 and CDR2 loops are MNHEY and SVGAGI. Starting from around 520 ng total RNA, TCRbeta-specific cDNA was produced by reverse transcription with a constant-region primer and ProtoScript II reverse transcriptase. Construction of the TCRbeta libraries relied on three nested rounds of multiplex PCR, following a slightly modified ARM-PCR procedure. Each of the first two PCR rounds ran for around 11 cycles using multiplex TRBV1-TRBV30 forward primers together with a Cbeta reverse primer. Sample barcodes and Illumina adapters were attached in a final 25-cycle PCR using Deep VentR polymerase. Before sequencing, amplicons between 200 and 500 bp were purified from gel using a QIAquick gel extraction kit. TCRbeta amplicons were sequenced on an Illumina HiSeq 2500 with 250-bp paired-end reads. Per the source publication's procedure: Quality trimming of reads was performed with Trimmomatic v0.33, and paired reads were merged with FLASH v1.2.11 so that full CDR3 sequences could be recovered. V, D and J germline segments were assigned to the rearranged TCRbeta sequences by MiGEC v1.2.1b. Clonotype statistics and Shannon-Wiener diversity indices were computed with VDJtools v1.0.0. To cut down on sampling bias, every analysis after diversity analysis relied on just the 250 most abundant clonotypes from each sample. The public reads were quality trimmed at Q25 with fastp and then assembled into clones with MiXCR by TCRdb, keeping productive beta chains. Here each entry gathers all rows of one CDR3 protein and keeps the most common genes and DNA. TCRdb's processing, not the authors', yielded these V and J calls. Within this sample are about 300,000 distinct CDR3 sequences, with about 60% of them counted one time only. More than 8.5% of the sample belongs to the ten largest clones.

TRIzol reagent was used to extract blood RNA from unsorted whole blood, while the DNeasy Blood & Tissue kit provided the germline DNA. Chronic HBV infection was present in the patients, and the patients were treatment-naive at sampling. About 4 milliliters of peripheral blood were collected into K2EDTA tubes before surgery. In the case of this clonotype: Its specific antigen is unknown. The record has no base qualities; no much larger clone is one base away.

Material: peripheral blood. The clonotype originates from a man aged 35-49 years with primary liver carcinoma and hepatitis B virus infection. The chain is made from TRBV6-5 and TRBJ2-5; TRBD2 fits 9 bases in the junction. The CDR3 in this case is CASRPTSGGTQYF. In nucleotide form, the sequence is TGTGCCAGCAGACCGACTAGCGGAGGGACCCAGTACTTC.